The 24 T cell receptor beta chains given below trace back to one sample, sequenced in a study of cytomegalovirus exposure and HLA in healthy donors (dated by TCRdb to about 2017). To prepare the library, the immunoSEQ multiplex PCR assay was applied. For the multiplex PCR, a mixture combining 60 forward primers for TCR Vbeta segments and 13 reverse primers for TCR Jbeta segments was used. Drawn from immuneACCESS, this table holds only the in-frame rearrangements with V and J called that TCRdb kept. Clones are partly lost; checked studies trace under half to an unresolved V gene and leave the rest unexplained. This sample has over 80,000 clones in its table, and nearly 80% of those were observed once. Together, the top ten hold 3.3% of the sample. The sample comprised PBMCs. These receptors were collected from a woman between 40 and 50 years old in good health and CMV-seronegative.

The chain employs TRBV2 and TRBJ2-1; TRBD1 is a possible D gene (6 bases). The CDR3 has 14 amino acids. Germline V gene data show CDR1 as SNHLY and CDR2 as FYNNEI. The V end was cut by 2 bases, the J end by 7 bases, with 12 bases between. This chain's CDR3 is CASSEIATGNEQFF. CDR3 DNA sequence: TGTGCCAGCAGTGAAATTGCTACAGGGAATGAGCAGTTCTTC.

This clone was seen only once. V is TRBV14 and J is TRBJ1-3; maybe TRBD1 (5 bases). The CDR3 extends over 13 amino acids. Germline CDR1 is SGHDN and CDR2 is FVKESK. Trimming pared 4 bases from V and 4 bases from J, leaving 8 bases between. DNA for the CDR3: TGTGCCAGCAGCCCATCAGGGGGAAACACCATATATTTT. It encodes CASSPSGGNTIYF.

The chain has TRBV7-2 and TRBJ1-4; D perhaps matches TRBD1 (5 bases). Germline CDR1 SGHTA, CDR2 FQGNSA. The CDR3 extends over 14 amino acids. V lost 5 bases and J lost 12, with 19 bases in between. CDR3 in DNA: TGTGCCAGCAGCAGGGGTAATCCGGGCAGGCAACTGTTTTTT. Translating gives CASSRGNPGRQLFF.

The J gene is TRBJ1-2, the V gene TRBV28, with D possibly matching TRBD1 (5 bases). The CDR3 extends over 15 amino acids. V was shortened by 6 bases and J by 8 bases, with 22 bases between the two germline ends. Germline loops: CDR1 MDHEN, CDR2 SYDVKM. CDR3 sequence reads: CASRPPGTEKGGYTF. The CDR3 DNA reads TGTGCCAGCAGGCCCCCCGGGACTGAAAAGGGAGGCTACACCTTC.

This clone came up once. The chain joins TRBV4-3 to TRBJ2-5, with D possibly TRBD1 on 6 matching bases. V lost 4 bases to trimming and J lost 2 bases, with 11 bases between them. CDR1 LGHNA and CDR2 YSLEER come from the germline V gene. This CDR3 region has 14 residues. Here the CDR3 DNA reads TGCGCCAGCAGCCCTGGTCAGGGGCAAGAGACCCAGTACTTC. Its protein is CASSPGQGQETQYF.

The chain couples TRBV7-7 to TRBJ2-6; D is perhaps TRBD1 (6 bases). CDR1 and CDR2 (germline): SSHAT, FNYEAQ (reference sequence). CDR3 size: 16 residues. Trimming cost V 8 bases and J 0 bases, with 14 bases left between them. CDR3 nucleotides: TGTGCCAGCGCCCTAGGGGGTCACTCTGGGGCCAACGTCCTGACTTTC. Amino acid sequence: CASALGGHSGANVLTF.

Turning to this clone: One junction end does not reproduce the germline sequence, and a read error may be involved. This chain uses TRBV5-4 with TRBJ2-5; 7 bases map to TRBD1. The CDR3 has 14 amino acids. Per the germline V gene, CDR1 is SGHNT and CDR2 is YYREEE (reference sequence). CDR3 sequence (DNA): TGTGCCAGCAGGTTGGACAGGCGGCAAGAGACCCAGTACTTC. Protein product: CASRLDRRQETQYF.

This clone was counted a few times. CDR3 residues: CASSAREVNEKLFF. CDR3 nucleotide sequence: TGTGCCAGCAGCGCTCGTGAGGTTAATGAAAAACTGTTTTTT. The chain has TRBV7-9 and TRBJ1-4; D uncertain. Germline values: CDR1 SEHNR, CDR2 FQNEAQ (reference sequence). Trimming pared 5 bases from V and 4 bases from J, leaving 11 bases between. CDR3 length: 14 amino acids. The whole variable domain, remainder taken from reference TRBV7-9 and TRBJ1-4, is DTGVSQNPRHKITKRGQNVTFRCDPISEHNRLYWYRQTLGQGPEFLTYFQNEAQLEKSRLLSDRFSAERPKGSFSTLEIQRTEQGDSAMYLCASSAREVNEKLFFGSGTQLSVL.

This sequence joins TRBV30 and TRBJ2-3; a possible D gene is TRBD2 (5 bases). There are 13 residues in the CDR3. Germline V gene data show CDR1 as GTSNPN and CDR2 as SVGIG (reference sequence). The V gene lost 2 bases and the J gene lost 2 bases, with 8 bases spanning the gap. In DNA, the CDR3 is TGTGCCTGGAGTAACGGGAACACAGATACGCAGTATTTT. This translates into CAWSNGNTDTQYF.

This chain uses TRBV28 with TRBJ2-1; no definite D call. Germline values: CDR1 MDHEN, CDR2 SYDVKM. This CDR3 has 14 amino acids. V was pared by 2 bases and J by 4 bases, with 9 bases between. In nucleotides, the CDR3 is TGTGCCAGCAGTTTAAGAGCTTCTTACAATGAGCAGTTCTTC. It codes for CASSLRASYNEQFF.

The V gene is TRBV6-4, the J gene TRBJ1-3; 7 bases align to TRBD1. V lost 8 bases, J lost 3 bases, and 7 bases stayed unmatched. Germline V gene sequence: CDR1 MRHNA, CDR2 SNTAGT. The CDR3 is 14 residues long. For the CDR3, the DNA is TGTGCCAGCGCAGAAGGGGGCGTTGGAAACACCATATATTTT. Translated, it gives CASAEGGVGNTIYF.

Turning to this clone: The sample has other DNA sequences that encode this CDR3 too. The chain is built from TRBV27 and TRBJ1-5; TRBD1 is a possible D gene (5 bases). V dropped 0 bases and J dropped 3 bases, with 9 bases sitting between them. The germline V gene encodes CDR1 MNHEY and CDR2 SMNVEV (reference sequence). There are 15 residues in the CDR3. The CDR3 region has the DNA TGTGCCAGCAGTTTATCTTCAGGGTCCAATCAGCCCCAGCATTTT. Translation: CASSLSSGSNQPQHF.

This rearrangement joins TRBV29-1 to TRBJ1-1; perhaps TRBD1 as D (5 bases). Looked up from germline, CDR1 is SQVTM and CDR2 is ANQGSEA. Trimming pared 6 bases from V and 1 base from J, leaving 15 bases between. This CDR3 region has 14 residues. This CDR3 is CSVGGQTRNTEAFF. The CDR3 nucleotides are TGCAGCGTCGGGGGTCAGACAAGGAACACTGAAGCTTTCTTT.

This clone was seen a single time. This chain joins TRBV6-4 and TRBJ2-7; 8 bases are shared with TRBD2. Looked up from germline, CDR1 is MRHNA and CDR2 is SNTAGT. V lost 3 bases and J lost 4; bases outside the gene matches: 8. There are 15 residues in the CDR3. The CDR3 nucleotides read TGTGCCAGCAGTGAAGTAGCGGGGTCGGGATACGAGCAGTACTTC. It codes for CASSEVAGSGYEQYF.

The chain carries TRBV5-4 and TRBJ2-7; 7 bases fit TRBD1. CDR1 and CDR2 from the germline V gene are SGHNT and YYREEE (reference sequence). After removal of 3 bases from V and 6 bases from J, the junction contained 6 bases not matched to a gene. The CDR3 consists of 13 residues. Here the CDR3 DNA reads TGTGCCAGCAGCTCAACAGGGGTCGGCGAGCAGTACTTC. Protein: CASSSTGVGEQYF. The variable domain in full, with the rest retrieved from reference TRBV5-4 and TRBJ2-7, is ETGVTQSPTHLIKTRGQQVTLRCSSQSGHNTVSWYQQALGQGPQFIFQYYREEENGRGNFPPRFSGLQFPNYSSELNVNALELDDSALYLCASSSTGVGEQYFGPGTRLTVT.

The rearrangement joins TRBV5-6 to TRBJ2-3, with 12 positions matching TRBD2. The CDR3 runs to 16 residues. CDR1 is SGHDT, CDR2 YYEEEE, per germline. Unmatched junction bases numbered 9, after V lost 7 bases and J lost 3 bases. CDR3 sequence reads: CASVNGGLAGTDTQYF. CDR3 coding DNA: TGTGCCAGCGTAAACGGCGGACTAGCGGGAACAGATACGCAGTATTTT.

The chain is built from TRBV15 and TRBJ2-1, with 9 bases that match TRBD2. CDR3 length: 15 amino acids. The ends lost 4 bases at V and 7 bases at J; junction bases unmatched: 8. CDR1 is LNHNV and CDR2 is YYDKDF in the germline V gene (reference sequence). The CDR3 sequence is CATSILAGEVNEQFF. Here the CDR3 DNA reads TGTGCCACCAGCATATTAGCGGGGGAGGTTAATGAGCAGTTCTTC.

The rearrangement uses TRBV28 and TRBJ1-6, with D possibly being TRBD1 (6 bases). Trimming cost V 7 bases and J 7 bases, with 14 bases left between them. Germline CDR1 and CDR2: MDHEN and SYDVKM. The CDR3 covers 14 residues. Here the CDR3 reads CASMGGAGNSPLHF. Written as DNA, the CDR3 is TGTGCCAGCATGGGGGGGGCGGGGAATTCACCCCTCCACTTT.

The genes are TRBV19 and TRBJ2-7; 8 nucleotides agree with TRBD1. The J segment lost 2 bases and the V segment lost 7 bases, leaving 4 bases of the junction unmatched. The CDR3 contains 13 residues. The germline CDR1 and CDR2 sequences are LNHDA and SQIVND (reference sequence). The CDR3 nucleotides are TGTGCCAGTAACCAGGGGGCTACCTACGAGCAGTACTTC. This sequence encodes CASNQGATYEQYF. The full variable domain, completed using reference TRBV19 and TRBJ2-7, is DGGITQSPKYLFRKEGQNVTLSCEQNLNHDAMYWYRQDPGQGLRLIYYSQIVNDFQKGDIAEGYSVSREKKESFPLTVTSAQKNPTAFYLCASNQGATYEQYFGPGTRLTVT.

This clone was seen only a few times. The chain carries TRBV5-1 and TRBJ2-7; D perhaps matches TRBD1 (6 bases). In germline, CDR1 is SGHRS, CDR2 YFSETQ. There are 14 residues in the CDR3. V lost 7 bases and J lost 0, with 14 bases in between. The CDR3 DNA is TGCGCCAGCGGCAATGGGGGCAGCTCCTACGAGCAGTACTTC. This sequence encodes CASGNGGSSYEQYF.

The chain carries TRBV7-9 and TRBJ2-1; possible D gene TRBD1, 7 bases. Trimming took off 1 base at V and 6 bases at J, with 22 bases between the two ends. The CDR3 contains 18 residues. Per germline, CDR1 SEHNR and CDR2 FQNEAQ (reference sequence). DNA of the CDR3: TGTGCCAGCAGCTTAGGTGGAGGGGGCTCACCTTTTTCCAATGAGCAGTTCTTC. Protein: CASSLGGGGSPFSNEQFF. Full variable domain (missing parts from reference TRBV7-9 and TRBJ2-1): DTGVSQNPRHKITKRGQNVTFRCDPISEHNRLYWYRQTLGQGPEFLTYFQNEAQLEKSRLLSDRFSAERPKGSFSTLEIQRTEQGDSAMYLCASSLGGGGSPFSNEQFFGPGTRLTVL.

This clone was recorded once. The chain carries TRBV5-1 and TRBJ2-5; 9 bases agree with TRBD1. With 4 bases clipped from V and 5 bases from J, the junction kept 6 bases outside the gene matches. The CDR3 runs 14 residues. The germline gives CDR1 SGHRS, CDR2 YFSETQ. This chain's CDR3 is CASSPTGGEETQYF. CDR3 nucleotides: TGCGCCAGCAGCCCGACAGGGGGTGAGGAGACCCAGTACTTC. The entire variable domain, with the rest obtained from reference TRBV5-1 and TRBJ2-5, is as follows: KAGVTQTPRYLIKTRGQQVTLSCSPISGHRSVSWYQQTPGQGLQFLFEYFSETQRNKGNFPGRFSGRQFSNSRSEMNVSTLELGDSALYLCASSPTGGEETQYFGPGTRLLVL.

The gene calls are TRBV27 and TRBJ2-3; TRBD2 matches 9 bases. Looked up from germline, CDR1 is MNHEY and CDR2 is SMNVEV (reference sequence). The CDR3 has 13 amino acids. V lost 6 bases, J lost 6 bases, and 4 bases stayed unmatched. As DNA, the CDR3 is TGTGCCAGCAGGCGAGCGGGAGGTGATACGCAGTATTTT. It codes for CASRRAGGDTQYF.

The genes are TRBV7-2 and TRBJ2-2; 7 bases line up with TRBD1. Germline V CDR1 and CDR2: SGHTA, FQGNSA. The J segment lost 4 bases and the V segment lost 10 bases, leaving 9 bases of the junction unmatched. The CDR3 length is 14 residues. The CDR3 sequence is CANTRQGATGELFF. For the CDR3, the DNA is TGTGCCAACACCAGACAGGGCGCCACCGGGGAGCTGTTTTTT.